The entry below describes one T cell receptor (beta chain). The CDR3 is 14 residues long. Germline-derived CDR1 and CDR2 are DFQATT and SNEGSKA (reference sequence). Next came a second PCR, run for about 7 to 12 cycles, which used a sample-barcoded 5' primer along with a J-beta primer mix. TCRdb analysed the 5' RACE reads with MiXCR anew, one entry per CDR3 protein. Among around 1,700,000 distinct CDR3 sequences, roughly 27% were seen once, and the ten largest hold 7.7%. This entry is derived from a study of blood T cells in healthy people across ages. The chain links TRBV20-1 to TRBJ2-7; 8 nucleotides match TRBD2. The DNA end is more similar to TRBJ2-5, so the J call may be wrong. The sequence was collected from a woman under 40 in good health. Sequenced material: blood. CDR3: CSAYRTSWQETQYF. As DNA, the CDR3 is TGCAGTGCTTATCGGACTAGCTGGCAGGAGACCCAGTACTTC.